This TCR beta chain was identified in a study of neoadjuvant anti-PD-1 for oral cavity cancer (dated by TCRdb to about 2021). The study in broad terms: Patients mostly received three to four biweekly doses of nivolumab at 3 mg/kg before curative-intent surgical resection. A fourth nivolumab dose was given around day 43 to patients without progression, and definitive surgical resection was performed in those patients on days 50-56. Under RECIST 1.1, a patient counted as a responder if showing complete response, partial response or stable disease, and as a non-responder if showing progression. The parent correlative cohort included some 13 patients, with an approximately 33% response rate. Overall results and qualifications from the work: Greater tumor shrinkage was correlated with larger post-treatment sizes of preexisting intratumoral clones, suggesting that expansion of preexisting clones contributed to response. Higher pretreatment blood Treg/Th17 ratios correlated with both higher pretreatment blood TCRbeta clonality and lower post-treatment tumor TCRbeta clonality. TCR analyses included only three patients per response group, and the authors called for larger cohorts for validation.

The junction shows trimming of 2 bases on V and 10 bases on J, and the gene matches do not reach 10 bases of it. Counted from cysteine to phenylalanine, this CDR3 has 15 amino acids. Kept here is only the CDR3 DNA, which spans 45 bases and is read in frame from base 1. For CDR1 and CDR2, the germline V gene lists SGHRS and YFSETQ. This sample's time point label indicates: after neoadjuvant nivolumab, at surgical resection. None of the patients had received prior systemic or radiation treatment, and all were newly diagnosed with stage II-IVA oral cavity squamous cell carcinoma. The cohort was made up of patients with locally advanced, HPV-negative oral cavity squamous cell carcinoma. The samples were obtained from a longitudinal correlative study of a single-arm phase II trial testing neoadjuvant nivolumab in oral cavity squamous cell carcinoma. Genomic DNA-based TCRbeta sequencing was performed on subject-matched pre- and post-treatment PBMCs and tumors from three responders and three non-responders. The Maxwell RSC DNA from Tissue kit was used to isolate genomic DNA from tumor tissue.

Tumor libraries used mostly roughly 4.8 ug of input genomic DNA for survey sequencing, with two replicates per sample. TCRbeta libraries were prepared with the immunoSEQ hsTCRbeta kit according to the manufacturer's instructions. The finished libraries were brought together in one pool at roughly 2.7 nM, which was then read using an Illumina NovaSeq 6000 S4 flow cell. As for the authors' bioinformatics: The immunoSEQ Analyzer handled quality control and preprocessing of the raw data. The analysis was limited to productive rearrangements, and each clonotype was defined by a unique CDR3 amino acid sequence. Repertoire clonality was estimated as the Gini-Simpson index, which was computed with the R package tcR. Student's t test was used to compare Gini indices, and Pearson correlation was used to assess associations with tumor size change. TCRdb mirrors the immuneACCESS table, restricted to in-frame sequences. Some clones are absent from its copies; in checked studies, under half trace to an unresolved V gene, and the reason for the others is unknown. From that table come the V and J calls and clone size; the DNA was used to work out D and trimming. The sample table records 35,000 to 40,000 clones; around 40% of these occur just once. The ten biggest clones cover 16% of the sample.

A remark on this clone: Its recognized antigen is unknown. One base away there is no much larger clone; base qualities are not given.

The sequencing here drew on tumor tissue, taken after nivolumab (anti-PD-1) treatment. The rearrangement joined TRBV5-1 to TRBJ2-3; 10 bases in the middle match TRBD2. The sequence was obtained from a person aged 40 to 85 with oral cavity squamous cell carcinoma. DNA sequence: TGCGCCAGCAGCTTTTGGACTAGCGGAAGACCGGCGCAGTATTTT. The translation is CASSFWTSGRPAQYF.